The present T cell receptor (beta chain) was sequenced within a study of shared clonotypes between healthy human individuals. Generated by immunoSEQ multiplex PCR, the TCRdb table keeps only in-frame clones and is missing some. The sample holds over 2 million clones; about 95% are singletons and the top ten take roughly 1%. The naive CD8 fraction comprised CD45RO-negative cells positively selected for CCR7 and excluded terminally differentiated effector memory CD45RA+ cells. The source material was naive CD8+ T cells sorted from blood. This sequence originates from a man younger than 35 in good health.

The CDR3 protein is CASSYGTGTAKAFF. The CDR3 region has the DNA TGTGCCAGCAGTTACGGGACAGGGACCGCCAAAGCTTTCTTT. V is TRBV6-5 and J is TRBJ1-1, with 9 bases aligning to TRBD1. V lost 2 bases and J lost 9; bases outside the gene matches: 7. There are 14 residues in the CDR3. CDR1 and CDR2 from the germline V gene are MNHEY and SVGAGI.